The present TCR beta chain was sequenced within a study of low-dose radiotherapy and immunotherapy resistance in tumors. Background on the study: Treatment of Cohort 2 consisted of 1 Gy per fraction every two weeks, amounting to 13 Gy over 26 weeks. Intravenous nivolumab 240 mg every two weeks plus ipilimumab 1 mg/kg every six weeks was given to patients.

Time point here: before trial treatment. Looked up from germline, CDR1 is SGHRS and CDR2 is YFSETQ. The CDR3 is made up of 15 amino acids. V was pared by 2 bases and J by 3 bases, with 7 bases of the junction left unmatched. Gene-specific TRAV and TRBV primers were used for first-strand cDNA, covering alpha and beta chains. PCR amplification of the TCRs was performed with Phusion for 20 PCR cycles, and it relied on a constant-region primer together with a V-primer adapter. TCRdb itself ran the reads through MiXCR, one entry per CDR3 protein. The profile shows roughly 39,000 distinct CDR3 sequences, 30% to 35% of them singletons. This clonotype was observed many times.

Sample: PBMCs, taken before treatment. The rearrangement joins TRBV5-1 to TRBJ2-7, with 8 bases lining up with TRBD2. The sequence was obtained from a male donor with gallbladder cancer. CDR3 nucleotide sequence: TGCGCCAGCAGCTTAACCGCGGGGGGAGGCTACGAGCAGTACTTC. As protein: CASSLTAGGGYEQYF.